The source of this TCR beta chain is a study of T cell changes during pregnancy in multiple sclerosis. Germline CDR1 SGHRS, CDR2 YFSETQ. V dropped 2 bases and J dropped 4 bases, with 13 bases sitting between them. The CDR3 spans 14 residues. This table comes from immunoSEQ multiplex PCR, and its TCRdb copy is limited to in-frame clones, with some not included. The sample lists just over 40,000 clones, roughly 87% occurring once. This clone was recorded only once. The starting material was CD4+ T cells from peripheral blood mononuclear cells, obtained in the first trimester of pregnancy. The clonotype comes from a female donor with multiple sclerosis, enrolled in a pregnancy study. The J gene is TRBJ2-7, the V gene TRBV5-1; D call uncertain. The CDR3 here is CASSFGSSEYEQYF. DNA for the CDR3: TGCGCCAGCAGCTTCGGTAGTTCTGAGTACGAGCAGTACTTC.